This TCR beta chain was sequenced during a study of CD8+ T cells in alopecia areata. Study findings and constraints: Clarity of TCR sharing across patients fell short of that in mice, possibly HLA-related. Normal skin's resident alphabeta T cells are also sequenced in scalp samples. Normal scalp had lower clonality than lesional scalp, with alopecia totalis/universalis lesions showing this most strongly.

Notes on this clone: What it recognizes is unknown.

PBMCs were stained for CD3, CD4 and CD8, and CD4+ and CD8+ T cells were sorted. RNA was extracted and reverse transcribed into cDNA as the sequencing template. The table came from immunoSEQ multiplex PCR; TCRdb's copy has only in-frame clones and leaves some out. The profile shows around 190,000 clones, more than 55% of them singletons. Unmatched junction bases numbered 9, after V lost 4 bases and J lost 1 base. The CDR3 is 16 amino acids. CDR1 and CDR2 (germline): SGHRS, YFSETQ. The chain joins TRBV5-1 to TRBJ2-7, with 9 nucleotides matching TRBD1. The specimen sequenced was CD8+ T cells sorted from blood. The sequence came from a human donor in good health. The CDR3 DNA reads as TGCGCCAGCAGCCCCCATAGGGACAGGGCATCCTACGAGCAGTACTTC. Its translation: CASSPHRDRASYEQYF. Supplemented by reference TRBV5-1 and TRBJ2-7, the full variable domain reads KAGVTQTPRYLIKTRGQQVTLSCSPISGHRSVSWYQQTPGQGLQFLFEYFSETQRNKGNFPGRFSGRQFSNSRSEMNVSTLELGDSALYLCASSPHRDRASYEQYFGPGTRLTVT.